Below are 9 T cell receptor beta chains sequenced from a single sample in a study of siplizumab effects on memory and regulatory T cells. The assay was immunoSEQ multiplex PCR, and TCRdb's table has in-frame clones only and misses some. The repertoire consists of about 26,000 clones, with approximately 80% occurring once and the leading ten covering around 25%. Sample: memory CD4+ T cells sorted from blood. All receptors come from a human donor in good health.

The J gene is TRBJ1-1, the V gene TRBV5-4, with 10 bases matching TRBD1. CDR1 and CDR2 (germline): SGHNT, YYREEE (reference sequence). The CDR3 consists of 16 residues. V lost 4 bases to trimming and J lost 4 bases; unmatched junction nucleotides: 10. For the CDR3, the DNA is TGTGCCAGCAGCCTTAGACAGGGGGCATCGGGCACTGAAGCTTTCTTT. It is translated as CASSLRQGASGTEAFF. Full variable domain (missing parts from reference TRBV5-4 and TRBJ1-1): ETGVTQSPTHLIKTRGQQVTLRCSSQSGHNTVSWYQQALGQGPQFIFQYYREEENGRGNFPPRFSGLQFPNYSSELNVNALELDDSALYLCASSLRQGASGTEAFFGQGTRLTVV.

Only one count was recorded for this clone. The junction departs from the called germline gene at one end, perhaps through a read error. V and J are TRBV5-8 and TRBJ2-2; 8 bases agree with TRBD2. The length of the CDR3 is 16 residues. Germline loops: CDR1 SGHTS, CDR2 YDEGEE. The CDR3 DNA reads TGTGCCAGCAGTTTGGATCGATCGGGGGGGACCGGGGAGCTGTTTTTT. It codes for CASSLDRSGGTGELFF. Full variable domain (outside the CDR3, taken from reference TRBV5-8 and TRBJ2-2): EAGVTQSPTHLIKTRGQQATLRCSPISGHTSVYWYQQALGLGLQFLLWYDEGEERNRGNFPPRFSGRQFPNYSSELNVNALELEDSALYLCASSLDRSGGTGELFFGEGSRLTVL.

The genes are TRBV10-1 and TRBJ2-7; D possibly corresponds to TRBD1 (5 bases). Looked up from germline, CDR1 is WNHNN and CDR2 is SYGVQD (reference sequence). This CDR3 is 12 amino acids long. Trimming took 3 bases from V and 2 from J, leaving 5 bases between them. The CDR3 spells CASSDRAYEQYF. The CDR3 DNA sequence: TGCGCCAGCAGTGACAGGGCCTACGAGCAGTACTTC.

J is TRBJ2-2 and V is TRBV30; D unclear. Germline V gene data show CDR1 as GTSNPN and CDR2 as SVGIG (reference sequence). The germline V and J ends were trimmed by 0 bases and 5 bases, with 7 bases remaining between them. The CDR3 runs 13 residues. CDR3 loop: CAWSVTGTGELFF. The DNA of the CDR3 is TGTGCCTGGAGTGTGACTGGAACCGGGGAGCTGTTTTTT.

This clone showed up just once. The chain combines TRBV30 with TRBJ1-5; TRBD1 matches 7 bases. J lost 5 bases, V lost 5 bases, and 6 bases had no gene match. The CDR3 totals 13 residues. CDR1 is GTSNPN, CDR2 SVGIG, per germline (reference sequence). The chain's CDR3 is CAWRDSRDQPQHF. The CDR3 nucleotides read TGTGCCTGGCGGGACAGTAGGGATCAGCCCCAGCATTTT.

The chain employs TRBV10-3 and TRBJ2-7; 11 bases agree with TRBD1. Germline V gene lookup returns CDR1 ENHRY and CDR2 SYGVKD. CDR3 length equals 14 residues. V shed 4 bases, J shed 4 bases, and the junction held 3 bases outside the gene matches. CDR3 in DNA: TGTGCCATCAGTGGCCGGGACAGGGGGTACGAGCAGTACTTC. Translated, it gives CAISGRDRGYEQYF.

The chain couples TRBV14 to TRBJ1-3, with TRBD1 identical over 7 bases. There are 16 residues in the CDR3. Germline V lookup: CDR1 SGHDN, CDR2 FVKESK. The ends lost 5 bases at V and 4 bases at J; junction bases unmatched: 11. The CDR3 nucleotides are TGTGCCAGCAGCAGACGTACCGGGACAGCCGGAAACACCATATATTTT. This encodes CASSRRTGTAGNTIYF.

This chain uses TRBV5-4 with TRBJ2-1; TRBD1 or TRBD2 may be the D gene (5 bases each). The CDR3 has 15 amino acids. Germline V CDR1 and CDR2: SGHNT, YYREEE (reference sequence). Trimming pared 4 bases from V and 3 bases from J, leaving 14 bases between. The CDR3 region has the DNA TGTGCCAGCAGCCGGCAGTCGGGGCGCTACAATGAGCAGTTCTTC. Protein sequence: CASSRQSGRYNEQFF.

This clone was observed once. The chain joins TRBV28 to TRBJ2-7; 9 positions match TRBD1. In germline, CDR1 is MDHEN, CDR2 SYDVKM. The trim removed 5 bases at V and 6 bases at J, leaving 11 bases unmatched. This CDR3 has 15 amino acids. As DNA, the CDR3 is TGTGCCAGCAGTCCATCCGGGACAGGGTCTCGCGAGCAGTACTTC. This codes for CASSPSGTGSREQYF.